Listed below are T cell receptor beta chains from one sample, sequenced in a study of T cell repertoires in cytomegalovirus infection. Using its own MiXCR run on the reads, TCRdb lists one record per CDR3 protein. Counted here are 350,000 to 550,000 distinct CDR3 sequences, approximately 30% occurring once; the ten biggest clones make up roughly 15%. Sequencing input: PBMCs. The receptors shown here come from a human donor in good health (CMV status not recorded). Some clones in this sample may be carry-over from other donors' samples. Both conserved end residues are part of each CDR3. A D gene is named only where the DNA matches it firmly. Clone size is stated in some rows and not others, as once, few, many or a class when expanded.

clone size,J gene,D gene,V gene,CDR3 protein,CDR3 DNA
few,TRBJ1-1,-,TRBV4-2,CASSQGEGPNTEAFF,TGTGCCAGCAGCCAGGGTGAAGGCCCGAACACTGAAGCTTTCTTT
-,TRBJ2-7,TRBD1,TRBV6-5,CASSYSFTTGAYEPYF,TGTGCCAGCAGTTACTCGTTCACTACAGGGGCCTACGAGCCGTACTTC
-,TRBJ2-7,-,TRBV28,CASSLEPRGGYEQYF,TGTGCCAGCAGTTTAGAGCCCAGGGGTGGATACGAGCAGTACTTC
-,TRBJ1-2,-,TRBV15,CATSKDSAMSFGYTF,TGTGCCACCAGCAAGGACAGTGCGATGTCTTTCGGCTACACCTTC
many,TRBJ2-3,-,TRBV7-9,CASSWTDTQYF,TGTGCCAGCAGCTGGACAGATACGCAGTATTTT
many,TRBJ2-3,-,TRBV7-6,CASGDEGLAQYF,TGTGCCAGCGGGGATGAGGGGCTTGCGCAGTATTTT
many,TRBJ1-4,-,TRBV7-2,CASSLQAGWDEKLFF,TGTGCCAGCAGCTTACAGGCTGGGTGGGATGAAAAACTGTTTTTT
-,TRBJ2-7,-,TRBV10-2,CASSAAAGVSATPYEQYF,TGCGCCAGCAGTGCCGCCGCAGGGGTGAGCGCAACCCCCTACGAGCAGTACTTC
-,TRBJ2-4,TRBD2,TRBV2,CASKSGGRAKNIQYF,TGTGCCAGCAAAAGCGGGGGGAGAGCCAAAAACATTCAGTACTTC
-,TRBJ2-7,-,TRBV20-1,CSALVSGGTYEQYF,TGCAGTGCTCTCGTCTCCGGGGGTACCTACGAGCAGTACTTC
-,TRBJ2-7,-,TRBV29-1,CSVPQSTRIYEQYF,TGCAGCGTTCCTCAATCGACACGGATCTACGAGCAGTACTTC
few,TRBJ1-1,TRBD1,TRBV15,CATSRGDRAYTEAFF,TGTGCCACCAGCAGAGGAGACAGGGCCTACACTGAAGCTTTCTTT
-,TRBJ1-6,-,TRBV27,CASSPTGSYNSPHHF,TGTGCCAGCAGCCCAACAGGGTCATATAATTCACCCCACCACTTT
-,TRBJ1-2,-,TRBV6-6,CASSSTGTGNYGYTF,TGTGCCAGCAGTTCAACCGGGACCGGCAACTATGGCTACACCTTC
many,TRBJ1-2,-,TRBV7-8,CASSTQGNYGYTF,TGTGCCAGCAGCACCCAGGGGAACTATGGCTACACCTTC
many,TRBJ2-1,-,TRBV7-2,CASSIYGSSGNEQFF,TGTGCCAGCAGCATATACGGGTCATCCGGGAATGAGCAGTTCTTC
-,TRBJ1-5,-,TRBV19,CASSNVDTRNQPQHF,TGTGCCAGTAGTAACGTGGACACGCGCAATCAGCCCCAGCATTTT
once,TRBJ1-2,-,TRBV19,CASSQTVTRNYGYTF,TGTGCCAGTAGCCAAACCGTAACAAGGAACTATGGCTACACCTTC
many,TRBJ2-1,TRBD1,TRBV7-2,CASSEGTAYNEQFF,TGTGCCAGCAGCGAAGGGACAGCCTACAATGAGCAGTTCTTC
few,TRBJ2-2,-,TRBV5-4,CASSLVARKGTGELFF,TGTGCCAGCAGCTTGGTGGCCCGGAAGGGCACCGGGGAGCTGTTTTTT
few,TRBJ2-1,TRBD2,TRBV20-1,CSASLFRRASGGLLHNEQFF,TGCAGTGCTAGTCTATTCCGTCGGGCTAGCGGGGGGCTACTTCACAATGAGCAGTTCTTC
-,TRBJ1-2,-,TRBV12-3/TRBV12-4,CASSQAGSGYTF,TGTGCCAGCAGCCAGGCGGGGTCTGGCTACACCTTC